These 22 T cell receptor beta chains were sequenced from one sample in a study of T-cell reconstitution after alpha-beta-depleted transplantation in children. A TCRbeta library incorporating unique molecular identifiers was prepared. TCRdb re-called the PCR reads through MiXCR, storing one row per CDR3 protein. The sample shows about 830,000 distinct CDR3 sequences, 16% of them seen only once. Sequencing used PBMCs, mostly from graft donor cells, obtained 360 days after TCRalphabeta/CD19-depleted stem cell transplant. Receptor source: a male patient between 10 and 17 years old who had a stem cell transplant for acute lymphoblastic leukemia, so the T cells may come from the graft donor.

The chain combines TRBV4-1 with TRBJ1-1, with D unresolved. The ends were cut back, 0 bases at V and 1 base at J, with 9 bases in the middle. The CDR3 has 15 amino acids. The germline V gene encodes CDR1 MGHRA and CDR2 YSYEKL. The CDR3 region is CASSQEPWPNTEAFF. CDR3 DNA: TGCGCCAGCAGCCAAGAACCATGGCCGAACACTGAAGCTTTCTTT.

This chain connects TRBV9 to TRBJ1-4, with D tentatively TRBD1 (5 bases). Germline V CDR1 and CDR2: SGDLS, YYNGEE. The CDR3 spans 17 residues. The V end lost 0 bases, the J end lost 5 bases, and 17 bases lay between the germline ends. The CDR3 reads CASSVESINGGNEKLFF. The CDR3, as DNA: TGTGCCAGCAGCGTAGAATCAATCAACGGGGGGAATGAAAAACTGTTTTTT.

This clonotype was seen a few times. The rearrangement links TRBV5-1 to TRBJ2-5; 10 nucleotides align to TRBD2. Germline CDR1 is SGHRS and CDR2 is YFSETQ. Trimming took 7 bases from V and 4 from J; bases not matched to a gene: 7. The CDR3 has 14 residues. The DNA for the CDR3 is TGCGCCAGCGGCCTAGCGGGAGTGGGAGAGACCCAGTACTTC. Translated: CASGLAGVGETQYF.

This clonotype was picked up a small number of times. The V and J genes are TRBV6-2 or TRBV6-3 and TRBJ2-2; TRBD2 matches at 11 bases. Trimming took 5 bases from V and 6 from J; bases not matched to a gene: 11. There are 17 residues in the CDR3. Germline assignment: CDR1 MNHEY and CDR2 SVGEGT. The CDR3 protein is CASSPSLLAGAPGELFF. In DNA form, the CDR3 reads TGTGCCAGCAGTCCCAGTCTACTAGCGGGAGCCCCCGGGGAGCTGTTTTTT.

This clonotype was seen at least ten times. The rearrangement uses TRBV11-2 and TRBJ2-3, with a possible D match to TRBD2 (5 bases). V was cut by 4 bases and J by 3 bases, with 11 bases left in between. The CDR3 contains 14 residues. Germline V lookup: CDR1 SGHAT, CDR2 FQNNGV. The CDR3 DNA sequence: TGTGCCAGCAGCTCCCGGACGGGAACAGATACGCAGTATTTT. Protein product: CASSSRTGTDTQYF.

V usage is TRBV5-1 and J usage is TRBJ1-5, with no clear D. From germline, CDR1 is SGHRS and CDR2 YFSETQ. V was shortened by 0 bases and J by 4 bases, with 11 bases between the two germline ends. CDR3 length equals 15 residues. CDR3 DNA sequence: TGCGCCAGCAGCTTGGGCAATATGAGTAATCAGCCCCAGCATTTT. This codes for CASSLGNMSNQPQHF.

As for this clonotype: An end of the junction differs from the germline gene, which may be a read error. The chain combines TRBV7-7 with TRBJ2-1; D is undetermined. The CDR3 has 17 amino acids. Germline V gene data show CDR1 as SSHAT and CDR2 as FNYEAQ (reference sequence). The CDR3 region has the DNA TGTGCCAGCAGCTTAGGATCTGCATTCCCCTCCAACAATGAGCAGTTCTTC. Translating gives CASSLGSAFPSNNEQFF.

V usage is TRBV20-1 and J usage is TRBJ2-3; the D is unclear. The V end was cut by 3 bases, the J end by 0 bases, with 10 bases between. This CDR3 comprises 14 residues. Germline CDR1 is DFQATT and CDR2 is SNEGSKA (reference sequence). CDR3 in DNA: TGCAGTGCTAGCTTCTCAAGGAGCACAGATACGCAGTATTTT. Its translation is CSASFSRSTDTQYF.

The chain recombines TRBV12-5 with TRBJ1-5; no firm D call. CDR1 and CDR2 from the germline V gene are LGHNT and FRNRAP. Trimming pared 9 bases from V and 6 bases from J, leaving 15 bases between. This CDR3 contains 13 residues. The CDR3 bases are TGTGCTAGCGGAAATGGATTGGGTCAGCCCCAGCATTTT. Translating gives CASGNGLGQPQHF. Using reference TRBV12-5 and TRBJ1-5 for the parts outside the CDR3, the full variable domain is DARVTQTPRHKVTEMGQEVTMRCQPILGHNTVFWYRQTMMQGLELLAYFRNRAPLDDSGMPKDRFSAEMPDATLATLKIQPSEPRDSAVYFCASGNGLGQPQHFGDGTRLSIL.

This clonotype was detected only a few times. This chain links TRBV4-1 with TRBJ2-7; D is ambiguous. This CDR3 is built from 14 residues. V dropped 3 bases and J dropped 7 bases, with 16 bases sitting between them. Germline assignment: CDR1 MGHRA and CDR2 YSYEKL. CDR3 loop: CASSHSPRGEEQYF. The CDR3 DNA reads as TGCGCCAGCAGCCATTCCCCCCGAGGCGAGGAGCAGTACTTC.

In its sample, this clonotype was seen a few times. The V call is TRBV25-1, the J call TRBJ2-7, with D possibly matching TRBD1 (6 bases). The CDR3 contains 14 residues. V was trimmed by 1 base and J by 5 bases, leaving 12 bases between them. CDR1 and CDR2 (germline): MGHDK, SYGVNS. The CDR3 nucleotides read TGTGCCAGCAGTGAATGGCAGGGGTTCAACGAGCAGTACTTC. Its translation is CASSEWQGFNEQYF.

This clonotype was detected only a few times. V usage is TRBV5-1 and J usage is TRBJ2-1, with 10 bases identical to TRBD2. Germline assignment: CDR1 SGHRS and CDR2 YFSETQ. V was clipped by 1 base and J by 7 bases; unmatched bases: 2. This CDR3 region has 14 residues. The CDR3 nucleotides read TGCGCCAGCAGCTTGTGGGGACTAGCGAATGAGCAGTTCTTC. Amino acids: CASSLWGLANEQFF.

This sequence joins TRBV5-1 and TRBJ2-5, with 10 bases identical to TRBD2. Germline CDR1 and CDR2: SGHRS and YFSETQ. Germline trimming cut 1 base from V and 5 bases from J; bases unmatched to any gene: 17. This CDR3 comprises 19 residues. The CDR3 loop is CASSLPILAGRPAGETQYF. The CDR3 DNA sequence: TGCGCCAGCAGCTTGCCGATACTAGCGGGAAGGCCGGCGGGGGAGACCCAGTACTTC.

Concerning this clonotype: The germline gene is not matched at one end of the junction; a read error may be the cause. This chain joins TRBV29-1 and TRBJ2-3; TRBD2 agrees at 13 bases. Germline CDR1 SQVTM, CDR2 ANQGSEA. CDR3 length: 11 amino acids. This chain's CDR3 is CSVAGLAGETF. The CDR3 DNA is TGCAGCGTGGCCGGACTAGCGGGAGAAACCTTT.

In this sample, this clonotype turned up many times. The gene calls are TRBV7-9 and TRBJ1-1; a possible D gene is TRBD1 (6 bases). Germline V gene sequence: CDR1 SEHNR, CDR2 FQNEAQ (reference sequence). This CDR3 contains 16 residues. The ends were cut back, 5 bases at V and 3 bases at J, with 19 bases in the middle. This CDR3 reads CASSPWGQGLDTEAFF. The DNA for the CDR3 is TGTGCCAGCAGCCCGTGGGGCCAGGGGCTGGACACTGAAGCTTTCTTT.

The rearrangement links TRBV20-1 to TRBJ1-2, with no clear D. The CDR3 contains 11 residues. The germline V gene has CDR1 DFQATT and CDR2 SNEGSKA (reference sequence). Trimming removed 5 bases at V and 4 bases at J, with 8 bases between. The CDR3 protein is CSAWTLYGYTF. CDR3 DNA sequence: TGCAGTGCTTGGACTCTCTATGGCTACACCTTC.

This clonotype was counted only a few times. This chain joins TRBV6-5 and TRBJ1-6; 12 bases map to TRBD1. CDR3 length: 17 residues. Germline V gives CDR1 MNHEY, CDR2 SVGAGI. Unmatched junction bases numbered 5, after V lost 1 base and J lost 7 bases. The CDR3 DNA reads TGTGCCAGCAGTTACTTATCCGGGACAGGGGGCAATTCACCCCTCCACTTT. It is translated as CASSYLSGTGGNSPLHF.

This clonotype showed up just a few times. The CDR3 DNA sequence: TGTGCCAGCAGCCAAGAGTTAAGCGGGAGAAGTGATACGCAGTATTTT. This codes for CASSQELSGRSDTQYF. The chain combines TRBV4-2 with TRBJ2-3, with 8 positions matching TRBD2. This CDR3 has 16 amino acids. Germline CDR1 and CDR2: LGHNA and YNFKEQ. Losses at the gene ends were 0 bases for V and 6 bases for J; bases not matched to a gene: 8.

The CDR3 coding sequence is TGTGCCAGCAAGGCCATGGGGGGCCCAACCTACGAGCAGTACTTC. This translates into CASKAMGGPTYEQYF. The chain recombines TRBV27 with TRBJ2-7, with D perhaps being TRBD1 or TRBD2 (6 bases each). Germline V gives CDR1 MNHEY, CDR2 SMNVEV (reference sequence). V was trimmed by 7 bases and J by 2 bases, leaving 18 bases between them. The CDR3 is 15 residues long.

Only a few counts were recorded for this clonotype. The rearrangement links TRBV10-3 to TRBJ1-6; a weak D match, TRBD1 (5 bases). V was trimmed by 7 bases and J by 12 bases, leaving 13 bases between them. This CDR3 contains 12 residues. The germline V gene encodes CDR1 ENHRY and CDR2 SYGVKD. CDR3 region: CAIKEGTGPLHF. The DNA for the CDR3 is TGTGCCATCAAAGAGGGGACGGGACCCCTCCACTTT.

The chain joins TRBV9 to TRBJ2-1; 7 bases match TRBD2. The CDR3 covers 16 residues. CDR1 and CDR2 from the germline V gene are SGDLS and YYNGEE. Losses at the gene ends were 0 bases for V and 4 bases for J; bases not matched to a gene: 7. The CDR3 bases are TGTGCCAGCAGCGTAGTCGGGAGGCCATCATACAATGAGCAGTTCTTC. It codes for CASSVVGRPSYNEQFF.

This clonotype was counted only a few times. J is TRBJ2-4 and V is TRBV27, with TRBD2 matching over 7 bases. The CDR3 runs 16 residues. Unmatched junction bases numbered 8, after V lost 6 bases and J lost 0 bases. Germline V CDR1 and CDR2: MNHEY, SMNVEV (reference sequence). The CDR3: CASSPAGELAKNIQYF. For the CDR3, the DNA is TGTGCCAGCAGCCCCGCGGGAGAACTAGCCAAAAACATTCAGTACTTC.